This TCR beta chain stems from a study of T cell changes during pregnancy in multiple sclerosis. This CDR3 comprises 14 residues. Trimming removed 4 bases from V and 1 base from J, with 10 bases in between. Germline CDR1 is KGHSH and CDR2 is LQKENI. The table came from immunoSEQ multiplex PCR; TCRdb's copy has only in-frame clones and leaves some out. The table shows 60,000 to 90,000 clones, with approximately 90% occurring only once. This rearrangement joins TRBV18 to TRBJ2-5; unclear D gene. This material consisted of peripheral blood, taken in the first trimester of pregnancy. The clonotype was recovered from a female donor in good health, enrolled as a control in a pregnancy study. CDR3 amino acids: CASSLTESQETQYF. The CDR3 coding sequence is TGTGCCAGCTCACTTACAGAGAGCCAAGAGACCCAGTACTTC.